This T cell receptor beta chain was recorded in a study of neurological immune-mediated disorders. Study findings and constraints: HTLV-1-associated myelopathy had the most TCR clonal expansion, while multiple sclerosis had the least, a level that fell below healthy controls.

The table lists this clonotype with many counts. Its target is not known. An end of the junction differs from the germline gene, which may be a read error. This CDR3 contains 15 residues. From germline, CDR1 is MNHEY and CDR2 SVGAGI. TCRdb reprocessed the 5' RACE reads via MiXCR and lists one record per CDR3 protein. The sample holds 60,000 to 80,000 distinct CDR3 sequences, 4% to 6% seen once. The receptor's source is a woman aged 45-59 years with multiple sclerosis. The sample taken for sequencing was PBMCs. The V gene is TRBV6-5, the J gene TRBJ1-6; D is undetermined. In DNA form, the CDR3 reads TGTGCCAGCAGTTACAGGTCCGGGGTTAATTCACCCCTCAACTTT. It specifies CASSYRSGVNSPLNF.